The clone carrying this T cell receptor beta chain was counted between two and nine times. Its antigen is not known. This entry is derived from a study of cytomegalovirus exposure and HLA in healthy donors. Findings and caveats of the study: Reported results showed that the classifier diagnosed cytomegalovirus status with high specificity and sensitivity. 87-base-pair reads could not separate some V segments, including TRBV6-2 and TRBV6-3. A later analysis reported that several of the most significant clusters appeared to be linked to common viral pathogens, among them Epstein-Barr virus.

The PCR was carried out with 60 Vbeta primers and 13 Jbeta primers. Sequencing used immunoSEQ multiplex PCR; TCRdb keeps in-frame clones, though not all of them. The top ten clones hold approximately 6.4% of a sample with around 130,000 clones, 75% to 90% of them seen once. Germline V CDR1 and CDR2: MGHDK, SYGVNS. The J segment lost 4 bases and the V segment lost 1 base, leaving 8 bases of the junction unmatched. This CDR3 is built from 16 residues. The sample was PBMCs. This TCR was recovered from a woman aged 30 to 39 in good health and CMV-seropositive. V and J are TRBV25-1 and TRBJ2-3; TRBD2 aligns across 7 bases. This CDR3 is CASSEWGGGGPDTQYF. In DNA form, the CDR3 reads TGTGCCAGCAGTGAATGGGGGGGTGGAGGACCAGATACGCAGTATTTT.